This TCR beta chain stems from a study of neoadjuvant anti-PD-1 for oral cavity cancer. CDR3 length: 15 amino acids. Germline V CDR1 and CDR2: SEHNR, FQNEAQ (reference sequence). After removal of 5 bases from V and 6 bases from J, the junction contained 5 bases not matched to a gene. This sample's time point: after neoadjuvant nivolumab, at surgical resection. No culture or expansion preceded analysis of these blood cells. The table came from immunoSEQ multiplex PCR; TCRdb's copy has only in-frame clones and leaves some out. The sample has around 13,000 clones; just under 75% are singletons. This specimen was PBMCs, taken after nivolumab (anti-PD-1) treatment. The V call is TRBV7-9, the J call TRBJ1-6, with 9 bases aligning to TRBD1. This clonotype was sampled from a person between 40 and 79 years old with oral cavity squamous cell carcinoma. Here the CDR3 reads CASSDRDRVNSPLHF. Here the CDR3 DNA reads TGTGCCAGCAGCGACCGGGACAGGGTTAATTCACCCCTCCACTTT. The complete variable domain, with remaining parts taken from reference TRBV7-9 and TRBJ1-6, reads DTGVSQNPRHKITKRGQNVTFRCDPISEHNRLYWYRQTLGQGPEFLTYFQNEAQLEKSRLLSDRFSAERPKGSFSTLEIQRTEQGDSAMYLCASSDRDRVNSPLHFGNGTRLTVT.